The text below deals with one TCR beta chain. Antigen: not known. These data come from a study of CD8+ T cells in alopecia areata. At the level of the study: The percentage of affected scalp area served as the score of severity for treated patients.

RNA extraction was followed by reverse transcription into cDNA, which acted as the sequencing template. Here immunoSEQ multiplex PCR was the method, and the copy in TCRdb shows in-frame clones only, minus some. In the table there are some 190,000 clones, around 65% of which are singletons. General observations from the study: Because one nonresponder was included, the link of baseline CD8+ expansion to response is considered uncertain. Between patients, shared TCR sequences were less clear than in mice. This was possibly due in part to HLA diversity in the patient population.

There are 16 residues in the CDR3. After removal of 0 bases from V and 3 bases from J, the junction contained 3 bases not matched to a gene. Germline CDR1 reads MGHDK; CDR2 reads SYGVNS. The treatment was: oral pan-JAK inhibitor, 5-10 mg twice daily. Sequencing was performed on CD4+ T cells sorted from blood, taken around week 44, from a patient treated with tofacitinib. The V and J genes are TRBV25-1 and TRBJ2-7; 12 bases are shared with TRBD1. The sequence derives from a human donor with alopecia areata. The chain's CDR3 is CASSEYGTGGFYEQYF. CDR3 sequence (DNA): TGTGCCAGCAGTGAATACGGGACAGGGGGCTTCTACGAGCAGTACTTC.